Listed here are 15 T cell receptor beta chains from one sample, sequenced in a study of blood T cell repertoires in COVID-19. Using immunoSEQ multiplex PCR, the repertoire was profiled, and TCRdb retains in-frame clones only, with some absent. This sample has around 240,000 clones, with 75% to 90% found just once. Material for sequencing was PBMCs or T cells enriched from blood (not recorded which). The source of these receptors is a woman aged 50 to 60 who had recovered from COVID-19.

The chain recombines TRBV7-9 with TRBJ2-5; 8 bases line up with TRBD2. Trimming at V came to 5 bases and at J to 1 base, leaving 3 bases not matched to a gene. Germline V gives CDR1 SEHNR, CDR2 FQNEAQ (reference sequence). There are 14 residues in the CDR3. This chain's CDR3 is CASSPGTSQETQYF. In DNA, the CDR3 is TGTGCCAGCAGCCCCGGGACTAGCCAAGAGACCCAGTACTTC.

This sequence joins TRBV19 and TRBJ2-3, with 14 bases identical to TRBD2. J gave up 4 bases and V 3 bases, and 3 bases lay outside the gene matches. Germline V gene lookup returns CDR1 LNHDA and CDR2 SQIVND (reference sequence). CDR3 length equals 16 residues. The CDR3 DNA is TGTGCCAGTAGTATCGGACTAGCGGGAGGCTCAGATACGCAGTATTTT. It translates to CASSIGLAGGSDTQYF.

The chain employs TRBV28 and TRBJ1-5; D is ambiguous. The CDR3 runs to 14 residues. CDR1 is MDHEN and CDR2 is SYDVKM in the germline V gene. The V gene lost 3 bases and the J gene lost 2 bases, with 8 bases spanning the gap. The CDR3 region is CASSFQRGNQPQHF. The CDR3 bases are TGTGCCAGCAGTTTCCAACGAGGCAATCAGCCCCAGCATTTT.

The count of this clone is one. The V call is TRBV19, the J call TRBJ1-2; TRBD1 matches at 9 bases. V lost 5 bases to trimming and J lost 5 bases; unmatched junction nucleotides: 9. Germline lookup yields CDR1 LNHDA and CDR2 SQIVND (reference sequence). The CDR3 loop spans 15 amino acids. CDR3 sequence reads: CASSAPGQGVYGYTF. DNA for the CDR3: TGTGCCAGTAGTGCTCCGGGACAGGGTGTGTATGGCTACACCTTC.

The chain combines TRBV5-6 with TRBJ2-2; possible D gene TRBD2, 6 bases. With 4 bases removed from V and 2 bases from J, the gap between germline ends came to 12 bases. Germline V CDR1 and CDR2: SGHDT, YYEEEE. This CDR3 is built from 15 residues. In nucleotides, the CDR3 is TGTGCCAGCAGCCCCGGGACTGTAAACACCGGGGAGCTGTTTTTT. Its protein product is CASSPGTVNTGELFF.

The chain links TRBV28 to TRBJ2-1; 8 nucleotides match TRBD2. Trimming took 6 bases from V and 2 from J; bases not matched to a gene: 9. The CDR3 extends over 16 amino acids. CDR1 and CDR2 from the germline V gene are MDHEN and SYDVKM. CDR3: CASRVSGRRTYNEQFF. The CDR3 nucleotides are TGTGCCAGCAGGGTGAGCGGGAGAAGGACCTACAATGAGCAGTTCTTC. The entire variable domain, with the rest obtained from reference TRBV28 and TRBJ2-1, is as follows: DVKVTQSSRYLVKRTGEKVFLECVQDMDHENMFWYRQDPGLGLRLIYFSYDVKMKEKGDIPEGYSVSREKKERFSLILESASTNQTSMYLCASRVSGRRTYNEQFFGPGTRLTVL.

This sequence joins TRBV11-2 and TRBJ2-7, with TRBD2 matching 8 bases. The CDR3 length is 15 residues. Germline V gene sequence: CDR1 SGHAT, CDR2 FQNNGV. V was clipped by 3 bases and J by 4 bases; unmatched bases: 8. The CDR3 region is CASSFRGGRGYEQYF. The DNA of the CDR3 is TGTGCCAGCAGCTTCCGGGGGGGGAGAGGATACGAGCAGTACTTC.

Concerning this clone itself: Other DNA sequences in the sample encode the same CDR3. The J gene is TRBJ2-7, the V gene TRBV27, with TRBD1 as a possible D gene (5 bases). Germline-derived CDR1 and CDR2 are MNHEY and SMNVEV (reference sequence). The length of the CDR3 is 16 residues. V was pared by 4 bases and J by 0 bases, with 16 bases between. The CDR3 sequence: CASSSLDTRSSYEQYF. The CDR3 DNA sequence: TGTGCCAGCAGTTCTTTGGACACCAGGAGCTCCTACGAGCAGTACTTC.

This rearrangement joins TRBV12-3 or TRBV12-4 to TRBJ1-1; 8 bases map to TRBD1. J was trimmed by 7 bases and V by 6 bases; bases with no gene match: 4. CDR3 size: 12 residues. Written as DNA, the CDR3 is TGTGCCAGCAGGGGACAGGTACATGAAGCTTTCTTT. Its translation: CASRGQVHEAFF.

This rearrangement joins TRBV5-4 to TRBJ2-2, with TRBD2 matching 8 bases. J was trimmed by 2 bases and V by 4 bases; bases with no gene match: 10. In germline, CDR1 is SGHNT, CDR2 YYREEE (reference sequence). The CDR3 is 17 amino acids. The CDR3 reads CASSKQLSGSNTGELFF. CDR3 in DNA: TGTGCCAGCAGCAAACAACTAAGCGGGAGTAACACCGGGGAGCTGTTTTTT.

The table lists this clone with a few counts. V usage is TRBV7-2 and J usage is TRBJ2-2; 10 nucleotides line up with TRBD2. This CDR3 comprises 18 residues. J gave up 4 bases and V 0 bases, and 8 bases lay outside the gene matches. Germline lookup yields CDR1 SGHTA and CDR2 FQGNSA. CDR3 residues: CASSLALAGLGSTGELFF. The CDR3 nucleotides read TGTGCCAGCAGCTTAGCACTAGCGGGATTGGGGAGCACCGGGGAGCTGTTTTTT.

The V gene is TRBV18, the J gene TRBJ1-3; D uncertain. CDR3 length: 14 residues. The germline gives CDR1 KGHSH, CDR2 LQKENI. Trimming removed 0 bases from V and 3 bases from J, with 6 bases in between. The CDR3 DNA follows: TGTGCCAGCTCACCACCCATCAATGGAAACACCATATATTTT. Protein product: CASSPPINGNTIYF. Looking up the rest from reference TRBV18 and TRBJ1-3 gives the full variable domain: NAGVMQNPRHLVRRRGQEARLRCSPMKGHSHVYWYRQLPEEGLKFMVYLQKENIIDESGMPKERFSAEFPKEGPSILRIQQVVRGDSAAYFCASSPPINGNTIYFGEGSWLTVV.

CDR3 amino acids: CASSLPAGYEKLFF. Written as DNA, the CDR3 is TGTGCCAGCAGTTTACCGGCAGGGTATGAAAAACTGTTTTTT. The rearrangement joins TRBV28 to TRBJ1-4; D perhaps matches TRBD1 (5 bases). V shed 2 bases and J shed 6 bases, with 10 bases lying between them. Germline CDR1 MDHEN, CDR2 SYDVKM. The CDR3 totals 14 residues. The full variable domain, with the rest looked up from reference TRBV28 and TRBJ1-4, is DVKVTQSSRYLVKRTGEKVFLECVQDMDHENMFWYRQDPGLGLRLIYFSYDVKMKEKGDIPEGYSVSREKKERFSLILESASTNQTSMYLCASSLPAGYEKLFFGSGTQLSVL.

The rearrangement links TRBV9 to TRBJ2-7; 8 nucleotides agree with TRBD1. The germline CDR1 and CDR2 sequences are SGDLS and YYNGEE. This CDR3 has 14 amino acids. V shed 3 bases and J 2 bases; nucleotides not matched to a gene: 4. The CDR3 region is CASSAGQGTYEQYF. CDR3 bases: TGTGCCAGCAGCGCCGGACAGGGTACCTACGAGCAGTACTTC.

The chain employs TRBV5-1 and TRBJ2-5; 10 bases map to TRBD2. Trimming removed 5 bases from V and 9 bases from J; junction bases left unmatched: 10. This CDR3 comprises 14 residues. Germline values: CDR1 SGHRS, CDR2 YFSETQ. The CDR3 nucleotides are TGCGCCAGCAGACAAGCTAGCGGGAGCCGGGCCCAGTACTTC. Amino acid sequence: CASRQASGSRAQYF. The full variable domain, completed using reference TRBV5-1 and TRBJ2-5, is KAGVTQTPRYLIKTRGQQVTLSCSPISGHRSVSWYQQTPGQGLQFLFEYFSETQRNKGNFPGRFSGRQFSNSRSEMNVSTLELGDSALYLCASRQASGSRAQYFGPGTRLLVL.